This T cell receptor beta chain was retrieved from a study of cytomegalovirus exposure and HLA in healthy donors. The trim removed 2 bases at V and 6 bases at J, leaving 5 bases unmatched. Germline V lookup: CDR1 SGHDT, CDR2 YYEEEE. The CDR3 contains 15 residues. General study findings and limits: In vitro checks showed that a few CMV-associated chains really do target CMV antigens.

The PCR had 60 Vbeta and 13 Jbeta primers. The table came from immunoSEQ multiplex PCR; TCRdb's copy has only in-frame clones and leaves some out. Of 110,000 to 150,000 clones in the sample, 75% were seen once. Regarding this clone: Its matching antigen is unknown.

The V call is TRBV5-6, the J call TRBJ2-2; 9 positions match TRBD1. Sequencing was performed on PBMCs. This clonotype was obtained from a man aged 30-40 years in good health and CMV-seronegative. This CDR3 is CASSFRDRVAGELFF. The CDR3 DNA is TGTGCCAGCAGCTTCCGGGACAGGGTGGCCGGGGAGCTGTTTTTT.